This record covers a single TCR beta chain. Trimming pared 5 bases from V and 5 bases from J, leaving 21 bases between. The CDR3 totals 16 residues. Germline-derived CDR1 and CDR2 are SEHNR and FQNEAQ (reference sequence). This entry comes from a study of blood T cells in healthy people across ages. The wider study: The template switching approach captured approximately one barcoded beta molecule for every two T cells.

Sample-barcoded 5' priming and a J-beta primer mix drove a second PCR of roughly 6 to 12 cycles. TCRdb analysed the 5' RACE reads with MiXCR anew, one entry per CDR3 protein. The sample contains 1.5 million to 2 million distinct CDR3 sequences, over 25% of which appear only once. What was sequenced was blood. This sequence joins TRBV7-9 and TRBJ2-5; D is possibly TRBD2 (5 bases). The TCR was taken from a woman in her twenties or thirties in good health. CDR3 coding DNA: TGTGCCAGCAGCCACGCCCGAGGGCTAGTGGCGGAGACCCAGTACTTC. Translation gives CASSHARGLVAETQYF.